This passage covers 26 T cell receptor beta chains from one sample sequenced in a study of read filtering for tumor transcriptome and immune sequencing. The library was built from 400 ng RNA with molecular barcoded adaptors for alpha/delta and beta/gamma chains. TCRdb re-analysed the reads in MiXCR, keeping a single row per CDR3 protein. Of 100,000 to 150,000 distinct CDR3 sequences listed, 10% to 15% are singletons. The specimen sequenced was a population of CD138-negative cells sorted from bone marrow. The receptors originated from a donor aged 40 or older with multiple myeloma.

Of note for this clonotype: Just one base apart from a much larger clone, this may be a read error. This chain links TRBV18 with TRBJ2-1; D is possibly TRBD1 (5 bases). The CDR3 runs to 15 residues. Germline loops: CDR1 KGHSH, CDR2 LQKENI. For the CDR3, the DNA is TGTGCCAGCGGAGTAAAGCAGGGCGCCTACAGTGAGCAGTTCTTC. Translation gives CASGVKQGAYSEQFF.

This clonotype has just a few counts. The rearrangement links TRBV5-5 to TRBJ1-2; D may be TRBD1 (5 bases). Trimming stripped 0 bases from V and 7 bases from J, with 10 bases between. CDR1 and CDR2 from the germline V gene are SGHKS and YYEKEE (reference sequence). This CDR3 contains 13 residues. The CDR3, as DNA: TGTGCCAGCAGCTTGGACAGGACTCGTGGCTACACCTTC. Translating gives CASSLDRTRGYTF.

This clonotype was seen at least ten times. The rearrangement links TRBV29-1 to TRBJ2-2, with D maybe TRBD2 (6 bases). The CDR3 sequence is 14 residues long. Germline V gene data show CDR1 as SQVTM and CDR2 as ANQGSEA. V lost 7 bases and J lost 1, with 13 bases in between. DNA for the CDR3: TGCAGCGCCCGGGGGACGGTGAACACCGGGGAGCTGTTTTTT. Translated, it gives CSARGTVNTGELFF.

As regards this clonotype: It may be a read error: a sequence one base away is much more abundant. The J gene is TRBJ2-1, the V gene TRBV29-1, with 12 bases that match TRBD2. The CDR3 covers 14 residues. Germline CDR1 SQVTM, CDR2 ANQGSEA. The CDR3 nucleotides read TGCAGCGTCTCAAAGACTAGCGGGAGTTATGAGCAGTCCTTC. Its protein product is CSVSKTSGSYEQSF.

As to this clonotype: Since a much larger clone is just one base distant, this may be a read error. This chain connects TRBV30 to TRBJ2-4; D unresolved. Germline V lookup: CDR1 GTSNPN, CDR2 SVGIG (reference sequence). CDR3 length: 11 residues. For the CDR3, the DNA is TGTGCCTGGAGTTCGAAAAGCATTCAGTACTTC. Translated, it gives CAWSSKSIQYF.

This clonotype showed up many times. The rearrangement uses TRBV7-9 and TRBJ2-2; D ambiguous. This CDR3 comprises 13 residues. V lost 4 bases, J lost 0 bases, and 3 bases lay in between. Germline V gene data show CDR1 as SEHNR and CDR2 as FQNEAQ (reference sequence). CDR3 region: CASSSANTGELFF. CDR3 nucleotides: TGTGCCAGCAGCTCAGCGAACACCGGGGAGCTGTTTTTT. Using reference TRBV7-9 and TRBJ2-2 for the parts outside the CDR3, the full variable domain is DTGVSQNPRHKITKRGQNVTFRCDPISEHNRLYWYRQTLGQGPEFLTYFQNEAQLEKSRLLSDRFSAERPKGSFSTLEIQRTEQGDSAMYLCASSSANTGELFFGEGSRLTVL.

This clonotype was observed at least ten times. The chain employs TRBV3-1 and TRBJ1-1; no reliable D call. The CDR3 consists of 13 residues. Trimming left V 4 bases short and J 8 bases short, with 14 bases between. In germline, CDR1 is LGHDT, CDR2 YNNKEL (reference sequence). CDR3 sequence: CASSPPGRREAFF. The CDR3 bases are TGTGCCAGCAGCCCCCCGGGCCGCCGGGAAGCTTTCTTT. Complete variable domain (other parts from reference TRBV3-1 and TRBJ1-1): DTAVSQTPKYLVTQMGNDKSIKCEQNLGHDTMYWYKQDSKKFLKIMFSYNNKELIINETVPNRFSPKSPDKAHLNLHINSLELGDSAVYFCASSPPGRREAFFGQGTRLTVV.

The chain links TRBV20-1 to TRBJ1-1, with TRBD1 identical over 9 bases. CDR1 is DFQATT and CDR2 is SNEGSKA in the germline V gene (reference sequence). This CDR3 has 13 residues. V lost 5 bases to trimming and J lost 3 bases; unmatched junction nucleotides: 4. Written as DNA, the CDR3 is TGCAGTGCTGGGGACAGGGCGGACACTGAAGCTTTCTTT. Its protein is CSAGDRADTEAFF.

For this clonotype: A much larger clone is a single base away; this may be a read error. The chain couples TRBV29-1 to TRBJ1-2, with D perhaps matching TRBD1 (5 bases). This CDR3 is 13 amino acids long. Germline values: CDR1 SQVTM, CDR2 ANQGSEA. Trimming took 0 bases from V and 5 from J, leaving 10 bases between them. The CDR3 DNA follows: TGCAGCGTTGAAGACCGGGGCAGGTATGGCTACACCTTC. The encoded protein is CSVEDRGRYGYTF.

This clonotype showed up many times. The rearrangement joins TRBV10-3 to TRBJ1-1; D gene unclear. Looked up from germline, CDR1 is ENHRY and CDR2 is SYGVKD. This CDR3 spans 12 amino acids. Between the trimmed V and J ends, which lost 2 bases and 4 bases, there was a span of 5 bases. DNA for the CDR3: TGTGCCATCAGTGAGAGGAGCACTGAAGCTTTCTTT. Amino acid sequence: CAISERSTEAFF.

The chain has TRBV7-2 and TRBJ1-4, with 7 bases identical to TRBD1. In germline, CDR1 is SGHTA, CDR2 FQGNSA. This CDR3 region has 16 residues. The J segment lost 1 base and the V segment lost 5 bases, leaving 7 bases of the junction unmatched. The CDR3 spells CASSTTGEVTNEKLFF. CDR3 bases: TGTGCCAGCAGCACAACAGGGGAGGTAACTAATGAAAAACTGTTTTTT. The full variable domain, completed using reference TRBV7-2 and TRBJ1-4, is GAGVSQSPSNKVTEKGKDVELRCDPISGHTALYWYRQSLGQGLEFLIYFQGNSAPDKSGLPSDRFSAERTGGSVSTLTIQRTQQEDSAVYLCASSTTGEVTNEKLFFGSGTQLSVL.

In this sample, this clonotype turned up many times. The gene calls are TRBV6-6 and TRBJ2-7; 8 bases are shared with TRBD1. The CDR3 consists of 15 residues. The V gene end was trimmed by 6 bases and the J gene end by 1 base; junction bases not matched to a gene: 8. Germline values: CDR1 MNHNY, CDR2 SVGAGI (reference sequence). The CDR3 DNA follows: TGTGCCAGCAGGGCCGGGACAGGAATTTCCTACGAGCAGTACTTC. It codes for CASRAGTGISYEQYF.

This clonotype was observed at least ten times. V gene TRBV20-1 combines with J gene TRBJ2-3; 9 nucleotides match TRBD2. Trimming removed 7 bases from V and 6 bases from J; junction bases left unmatched: 11. This CDR3 is built from 14 residues. The V gene's germline CDR1 is DFQATT and CDR2 SNEGSKA (reference sequence). This chain's CDR3 is CSGGGGRALDTQYF. Here the CDR3 DNA reads TGCAGTGGGGGTGGCGGGAGGGCCTTGGATACGCAGTATTTT.

This clonotype was counted ten times or more. This chain links TRBV29-1 with TRBJ2-1; D is possibly TRBD1 (5 bases). Germline assignment: CDR1 SQVTM and CDR2 ANQGSEA. Deletions cut 2 bases from V and 4 bases from J, with 12 bases between. The CDR3 loop spans 14 amino acids. CDR3 sequence reads: CSVENRIGYNEQFF. CDR3 sequence (DNA): TGCAGCGTTGAAAACAGGATTGGTTACAATGAGCAGTTCTTC.

This clonotype has ten or more counts. The rearrangement links TRBV28 to TRBJ1-1; D not resolved. The CDR3 sequence is 13 residues long. CDR1 is MDHEN and CDR2 is SYDVKM in the germline V gene. Between the trimmed V and J ends, which lost 3 bases and 10 bases, there was a span of 15 bases. The CDR3 here is CASSLQGWGRAFF. CDR3 nucleotides: TGTGCCAGCAGTTTGCAAGGATGGGGAAGAGCTTTCTTT.

The chain uses TRBV19 and TRBJ1-5; possibly TRBD1 for D (5 bases). CDR1 and CDR2 from the germline V gene are LNHDA and SQIVND (reference sequence). The CDR3 has 16 residues. V was clipped by 7 bases and J by 4 bases, with 20 bases between them. CDR3 in amino acids: CASTLGAELGNQPQHF. Here the CDR3 DNA reads TGTGCCAGTACCCTCGGGGCGGAGTTGGGGAATCAGCCCCAGCATTTT.

In its sample, this clonotype was seen many times. As DNA, the CDR3 is TGTGCCAGCAGCCAAGATGCTAGCTTCAATGAGCAGTTCTTC. Translation gives CASSQDASFNEQFF. The chain couples TRBV3-1 to TRBJ2-1; TRBD2 might be the D (5 bases). Trimming left V 0 bases short and J 6 bases short, with 9 bases between. This CDR3 has 14 amino acids. Looked up from germline, CDR1 is LGHDT and CDR2 is YNNKEL (reference sequence).

This clonotype occurred many times. This sequence joins TRBV7-9 and TRBJ2-6; 10 nucleotides match TRBD1. Looked up from germline, CDR1 is SEHNR and CDR2 is FQNEAQ (reference sequence). The length of the CDR3 is 16 residues. The V and J ends lost 1 base and 7 bases, in that order; junction bases with no gene match: 4. The CDR3 loop reads CASSLVGTGVANVLTF. Written as DNA, the CDR3 is TGTGCCAGCAGCTTAGTAGGGACAGGGGTAGCCAACGTCCTGACTTTC.

This clonotype was recorded at least ten times. The chain carries TRBV12-3 or TRBV12-4 and TRBJ2-1, with TRBD2 matching over 7 bases. CDR3 length equals 16 residues. With V trimmed by 6 bases and J by 4 bases, 12 bases remained unmatched. As DNA, the CDR3 is TGTGCCAGCAGCGGCACGCGGGAGCGACCTTACAATGAGCAGTTCTTC. Its protein product is CASSGTRERPYNEQFF.

This clonotype has a count of ten or more. The rearrangement joins TRBV24-1 to TRBJ2-1, with D maybe TRBD1 (6 bases). Germline lookup yields CDR1 KGHDR and CDR2 SFDVKD. V was shortened by 4 bases and J by 6 bases, with 15 bases between the two germline ends. CDR3 size: 15 residues. The chain's CDR3 is CATSDGTGSGNEQFF. The CDR3, as DNA: TGTGCCACCAGTGACGGCACAGGGTCTGGCAATGAGCAGTTCTTC.

The rearrangement links TRBV20-1 to TRBJ2-3, with no clear D. CDR1 and CDR2 (germline): DFQATT, SNEGSKA (reference sequence). With 5 bases removed from V and 2 bases from J, the gap between germline ends came to 11 bases. The CDR3 has 13 residues. The CDR3 here is CSAALGNTDTQYF. The CDR3 coding sequence is TGCAGTGCTGCCCTGGGGAACACAGATACGCAGTATTTT.

With regard to this clonotype: It may be a read error: a sequence one base away is much more abundant. The rearrangement joins TRBV28 to TRBJ1-4; TRBD2 is a possible D gene (6 bases). The better agreement between TRBJ2-3 and the DNA end casts doubt on the J call. Germline-derived CDR1 and CDR2 are MDHEN and SYDVKM. This CDR3 comprises 16 residues. As DNA, the CDR3 is TGTGCCAGCAGTGCCATCTCTAGCGCCCAACATGATGCGCAGTATTTT. This translates into CASSAISSAQHDAQYF.

This clonotype came up many times. V gene TRBV5-1 combines with J gene TRBJ1-1; 7 bases are shared with TRBD1. From germline, CDR1 is SGHRS and CDR2 YFSETQ. The CDR3 is 16 residues long. The V gene end was trimmed by 4 bases and the J gene end by 1 base; junction bases not matched to a gene: 10. CDR3 coding DNA: TGCGCCAGCAGCCGAGGGTGGGGACAGACGAACACTGAAGCTTTCTTT. Amino acids: CASSRGWGQTNTEAFF.

This clonotype came up many times. The chain is built from TRBV20-1 and TRBJ2-5, with D possibly being TRBD1 or TRBD2 (5 bases each). The CDR3 runs to 13 residues. CDR1 and CDR2 from the germline V gene are DFQATT and SNEGSKA (reference sequence). The V end lost 5 bases, the J end lost 4 bases, and 14 bases lay between the germline ends. For the CDR3, the DNA is TGCAGTGCTGGGACGTCCCAGGGAGAGACCCAGTACTTC. This encodes CSAGTSQGETQYF.

This clonotype showed up many times. This rearrangement joins TRBV20-1 to TRBJ1-5, with 7 bases that match TRBD1. This CDR3 is built from 15 residues. Trimming removed 5 bases from V and 2 bases from J; junction bases left unmatched: 9. In germline, CDR1 is DFQATT, CDR2 SNEGSKA (reference sequence). The CDR3 spells CSAQQGLTGNQPQHF. As DNA, the CDR3 is TGCAGTGCTCAACAGGGGTTAACGGGCAATCAGCCCCAGCATTTT.

This clonotype was recorded at least ten times. CDR3 loop: CASSSGQGGEGAFF. DNA of the CDR3: TGTGCCAGCAGTTCGGGACAGGGAGGAGAAGGAGCTTTCTTT. This chain links TRBV7-9 with TRBJ1-1, with 9 bases matching TRBD1. After removal of 6 bases from V and 10 bases from J, the junction contained 12 bases not matched to a gene. From germline, CDR1 is SEHNR and CDR2 FQNEAQ (reference sequence). The CDR3 contains 14 residues.